The 16 T cell receptor beta chains given below trace back to one sample, sequenced in a study of human T cells and chemical hapten exposure. Documented time point: pre-sensitization, week 0. Treatment in this sample: therapeutic diphenylcyclopropenone sensitization with weekly scalp DPC. TCRdb reanalysed the RACE reads using MiXCR and keeps one entry per CDR3 protein. The data contain 50,000 to 65,000 distinct CDR3 sequences, 5.5% to 7.5% of them singletons. The sequencing here drew on whole blood, taken in connection with sensitization to the hapten diphenylcyclopropenone (DPC). The receptors shown here come from a woman aged 30 to 39 with alopecia areata. Some clones in this sample may be carry-over from other donors' samples.

At least ten counts were recorded for this clonotype. The chain recombines TRBV5-1 with TRBJ2-5, with TRBD2 identical over 8 bases. Trimming cost V 3 bases and J 9 bases; bases outside gene matches: 13. The CDR3 consists of 15 residues. Germline V gene data show CDR1 as SGHRS and CDR2 as YFSETQ. The CDR3 sequence is CASSSETSATRSQYF. In DNA, the CDR3 is TGCGCCAGCAGCTCTGAGACTAGCGCTACAAGGTCCCAGTACTTC.

This clonotype showed up just a few times. This chain uses TRBV12-3 or TRBV12-4 with TRBJ1-1, with 9 bases that match TRBD1. J was trimmed by 5 bases and V by 2 bases; bases with no gene match: 6. This CDR3 is built from 15 residues. The DNA of the CDR3 is TGTGCCAGCAGTTTACCATTCGGACAGGGGACTGAAGCTTTCTTT. It specifies CASSLPFGQGTEAFF.

In its sample, this clonotype was seen a few times. The rearrangement uses TRBV5-6 and TRBJ1-2, with TRBD1 as a possible D gene (6 bases). Trimming stripped 2 bases from V and 1 base from J, with 9 bases between. CDR1 is SGHDT and CDR2 is YYEEEE in the germline V gene. The CDR3 runs 14 residues. The CDR3 spells CASSFGQLNYGYTF. CDR3 DNA: TGTGCCAGCAGCTTCGGACAGCTTAACTATGGCTACACCTTC. The full variable domain, in which reference TRBV5-6 and TRBJ1-2 provide the parts outside the CDR3, is DAGVTQSPTHLIKTRGQQVTLRCSPKSGHDTVSWYQQALGQGPQFIFQYYEEEERQRGNFPDRFSGHQFPNYSSELNVNALLLGDSALYLCASSFGQLNYGYTFGSGTRLTVV.

This clonotype showed up many times. J is TRBJ2-7 and V is TRBV6-5; unclear D gene. CDR1 is MNHEY, CDR2 SVGAGI, per germline. The CDR3 runs to 13 residues. The ends were cut back, 7 bases at V and 0 bases at J, with 10 bases in the middle. The CDR3 DNA reads as TGTGCCAGCACCCCACCGAGCTCCTACGAGCAGTACTTC. It translates to CASTPPSSYEQYF.

Only a few counts were recorded for this clonotype. This sequence joins TRBV7-9 and TRBJ2-2, with 9 bases matching TRBD1. V lost 5 bases and J lost 1; bases outside the gene matches: 2. The CDR3 runs 15 residues. Germline CDR1 SEHNR, CDR2 FQNEAQ (reference sequence). CDR3 residues: CASSGTGRNTGELFF. Written as DNA, the CDR3 is TGTGCCAGCAGCGGGACAGGGAGGAACACCGGGGAGCTGTTTTTT.

This clonotype was counted ten times or more. The CDR3 region has the DNA TGTGCCAGCAGCTGGTCAGCGGGGAACACTGAAGCTTTCTTT. Its translation is CASSWSAGNTEAFF. The chain uses TRBV13 and TRBJ1-1; D gene uncertain. The CDR3 sequence is 14 residues long. V was clipped by 4 bases and J by 1 base, with 10 bases between them. Germline CDR1 is PRHDT and CDR2 is FYEKMQ (reference sequence).

Only a few counts were recorded for this clonotype. V and J are TRBV10-3 and TRBJ2-3, with D tentatively TRBD1 or TRBD2 (6 bases each). CDR1 is ENHRY, CDR2 SYGVKD, per germline. This CDR3 has 15 residues. V lost 6 bases and J 8 bases, leaving 21 bases between the germline ends. Here the CDR3 reads CAIRETVLGGGTQYF. Here the CDR3 DNA reads TGTGCCATCAGGGAAACAGTTCTCGGAGGGGGTACGCAGTATTTT.

V gene TRBV6-2 or TRBV6-3 combines with J gene TRBJ1-6, with D unclear. V lost 2 bases, J lost 10 bases, and 12 bases lay in between. The CDR3 is made up of 14 amino acids. CDR1 MNHEY and CDR2 SVGEGT come from the germline V gene. In DNA, the CDR3 is TGTGCCAGCAGTTACCCCGGGAGTGGGTCACCCCTCCACTTT. Residues: CASSYPGSGSPLHF.

This clonotype was detected ten times or more. This rearrangement joins TRBV29-1 to TRBJ1-2; TRBD1 is a possible D gene (5 bases). Germline V lookup: CDR1 SQVTM, CDR2 ANQGSEA. This CDR3 region has 17 residues. V was clipped by 1 base and J by 0 bases, with 18 bases between them. CDR3 sequence (DNA): TGCAGCGTTGAAGTGGGGTTAGGGGAAAGATCTAACTATGGCTACACCTTC. Translating gives CSVEVGLGERSNYGYTF. Combining the CDR3 with reference TRBV29-1 and TRBJ1-2 gives the whole variable domain SAVISQKPSRDICQRGTSLTIQCQVDSQVTMMFWYRQQPGQSLTLIATANQGSEATYESGFVIDKFPISRPNLTFSTLTVSNMSPEDSSIYLCSVEVGLGERSNYGYTFGSGTRLTVV.

This clonotype occurred many times. The chain employs TRBV29-1 and TRBJ1-2, with D hard to call. The CDR3 totals 11 residues. Germline V gene sequence: CDR1 SQVTM, CDR2 ANQGSEA. V was trimmed by 4 bases and J by 0 bases, leaving 3 bases between them. The CDR3: CSVVSNYGYTF. The CDR3 coding sequence is TGCAGCGTTGTCTCTAACTATGGCTACACCTTC.

The chain carries TRBV12-3 or TRBV12-4 and TRBJ2-3, with a possible D match to TRBD2 (5 bases). There are 12 residues in the CDR3. Trimming stripped 8 bases from V and 2 bases from J, with 8 bases between. The DNA for the CDR3 is TGTGCCAGCGAGGGCTTCACAGATACGCAGTATTTT. Encoded protein: CASEGFTDTQYF.

This clonotype was seen at least ten times. The chain combines TRBV30 with TRBJ2-7; 7 nucleotides line up with TRBD2. Germline trimming cut 0 bases from V and 2 bases from J; bases unmatched to any gene: 4. The germline gives CDR1 GTSNPN, CDR2 SVGIG (reference sequence). The CDR3 spans 14 residues. The DNA of the CDR3 is TGTGCCTGGAGTGTACGGGAGGTGACCTACGAGCAGTACTTC. This translates into CAWSVREVTYEQYF.

The chain uses TRBV6-5 and TRBJ1-3; a possible D gene is TRBD1 (6 bases). The CDR3 loop spans 13 amino acids. The germline CDR1 and CDR2 sequences are MNHEY and SVGAGI. Trimming took 6 bases from V and 5 from J, leaving 11 bases between them. The CDR3 is CASSTGRRNTIYF. CDR3 nucleotide sequence: TGTGCCAGCAGCACAGGGAGGAGAAACACCATATATTTT.

The table lists this clonotype with a few counts. The CDR3 nucleotides are TGTGCCAGCAGTAGAGGACAGGCCACAGATACGCAGTATTTT. Translating it yields CASSRGQATDTQYF. The chain joins TRBV12-3 or TRBV12-4 to TRBJ2-3; 7 nucleotides align to TRBD1. The CDR3 length is 14 residues. Unmatched junction bases numbered 4, after V lost 5 bases and J lost 2 bases.

This clonotype was recorded many times. The chain combines TRBV11-2 with TRBJ2-2, with D perhaps matching TRBD1 (5 bases). The V end was cut by 2 bases, the J end by 0 bases, with 13 bases between. In germline, CDR1 is SGHAT, CDR2 FQNNGV. This CDR3 comprises 17 residues. The CDR3 nucleotides read TGTGCCAGCAGCTTATCCGTATGGGGCGCGAACACCGGGGAGCTGTTTTTT. Its translation is CASSLSVWGANTGELFF.

This clonotype was counted only a few times. The rearrangement links TRBV6-6 to TRBJ1-1; D is perhaps TRBD1 (5 bases). CDR1 is MNHNY and CDR2 is SVGAGI in the germline V gene (reference sequence). This CDR3 spans 13 amino acids. The ends were cut back, 7 bases at V and 1 base at J, with 10 bases in the middle. The CDR3 here is CASTTGRNTEAFF. In DNA form, the CDR3 reads TGTGCCAGCACAACAGGACGGAACACTGAAGCTTTCTTT.